Below, 14 T cell receptor beta chains from the same sample are listed, as sequenced in a study of Ad26.COV2.S vaccination and SARS-CoV-2 variants. Sample treatment: some 20 received Ad26.COV2.S at low or high dose, single or two shots; several received placebo; per-sample allocation not given. Sampling was done on day 63 after the first vaccine or placebo injection. Generated by immunoSEQ multiplex PCR, the TCRdb table keeps only in-frame clones and is missing some. The data hold 300,000 to 450,000 clones, with approximately 85% observed a single time. Material: peripheral blood, obtained in a trial of Ad26.COV2.S vaccine versus placebo. The receptors come from a person between 18 and 59 years old who received the Ad26.COV2.S COVID-19 vaccine or a placebo.

The rearrangement links TRBV18 to TRBJ2-2; 7 positions match TRBD2. This CDR3 has 14 amino acids. Germline assignment: CDR1 KGHSH and CDR2 LQKENI. V dropped 3 bases and J dropped 5; count of bases not matched to a gene: 3. CDR3 loop: CASSPPAGTGELFF. In DNA, the CDR3 is TGTGCCAGCTCACCTCCAGCGGGGACCGGGGAGCTGTTTTTT. The full variable domain, completed using reference TRBV18 and TRBJ2-2, is NAGVMQNPRHLVRRRGQEARLRCSPMKGHSHVYWYRQLPEEGLKFMVYLQKENIIDESGMPKERFSAEFPKEGPSILRIQQVVRGDSAAYFCASSPPAGTGELFFGEGSRLTVL.

This clone appeared a few times. The chain is built from TRBV4-3 and TRBJ1-5, with D hard to call. V shed 0 bases and J shed 4 bases, with 7 bases lying between them. CDR1 and CDR2 from the germline V gene are LGHNA and YSLEER. The CDR3 contains 14 residues. CDR3 amino acids: CASSQEAYNQPQHF. CDR3 DNA sequence: TGCGCCAGCAGCCAAGAGGCCTATAATCAGCCCCAGCATTTT.

This clone has a handful of counts. The V gene is TRBV30, the J gene TRBJ2-2, with 7 bases aligning to TRBD1. Unmatched junction bases numbered 9, after V lost 4 bases and J lost 4 bases. This CDR3 has 15 residues. The germline V gene encodes CDR1 GTSNPN and CDR2 SVGIG (reference sequence). The CDR3 sequence is CAWTTGQPFTGELFF. CDR3 sequence (DNA): TGTGCCTGGACCACGGGACAGCCCTTCACCGGGGAGCTGTTTTTT.

This clone turned up a few times. This chain connects TRBV28 to TRBJ2-2, with 10 bases identical to TRBD2. Per germline, CDR1 MDHEN and CDR2 SYDVKM. This CDR3 contains 17 residues. J was trimmed by 6 bases and V by 1 base; bases with no gene match: 8. Here the CDR3 DNA reads TGTGCCAGCAGTTTATTAGTTTCTAGCGGGAGCCCCGGGGAGCTGTTTTTT. Translated: CASSLLVSSGSPGELFF.

The chain couples TRBV28 to TRBJ2-3; tentatively, D is TRBD1 or TRBD2 (5 bases each). The CDR3 runs to 18 residues. The germline CDR1 and CDR2 sequences are MDHEN and SYDVKM. V lost 6 bases and J 2 bases, leaving 24 bases between the germline ends. The CDR3: CASSPRPGTRHYTDTQYF. In DNA, the CDR3 is TGTGCCAGCAGCCCACGCCCGGGGACCAGACATTACACAGATACGCAGTATTTT.

This chain joins TRBV11-3 and TRBJ2-1, with 10 bases fitting TRBD1. Unmatched junction bases numbered 4, after V lost 5 bases and J lost 6 bases. The V gene's germline CDR1 is SGHNT and CDR2 YENEEA. This CDR3 has 14 amino acids. CDR3 bases: TGTGCCAGCAGCCAAGACAGGGGGCTCAATGAGCAGTTCTTC. This encodes CASSQDRGLNEQFF.

Here the CDR3 reads CASSDPGQTTDTQYF. DNA for the CDR3: TGTGCCAGCAGTGATCCGGGACAGACCACAGATACGCAGTATTTT. The J gene is TRBJ2-3, the V gene TRBV25-1; TRBD1 aligns across 7 bases. The length of the CDR3 is 15 residues. Unmatched junction bases numbered 5, after V lost 3 bases and J lost 2 bases. Germline assignment: CDR1 MGHDK and CDR2 SYGVNS.

V and J are TRBV18 and TRBJ2-2; no clear D. Germline lookup yields CDR1 KGHSH and CDR2 LQKENI. The length of the CDR3 is 12 residues. Trimming took 3 bases from V and 8 from J, leaving 7 bases between them. CDR3 protein: CASSPQEGELFF. CDR3 sequence (DNA): TGTGCCAGCTCACCGCAGGAAGGGGAGCTGTTTTTT.

The CDR3 DNA reads TGCGCCAGCAGTGAGGGCTATGCCAATTCACCCCTCCACTTT. Translating it yields CASSEGYANSPLHF. The chain combines TRBV10-1 with TRBJ1-6, with D unclear. Between the trimmed V and J ends, which lost 2 bases and 7 bases, there was a span of 9 bases. Germline CDR1 reads WNHNN; CDR2 reads SYGVQD (reference sequence). This CDR3 is built from 14 residues.

The CDR3 DNA follows: TGTGCCAGCAGCCGAGGGACAGGATCTGACAATGAGCAGTTCTTC. Amino acid sequence: CASSRGTGSDNEQFF. The chain is built from TRBV11-3 and TRBJ2-1; TRBD1 aligns across 8 bases. This CDR3 is 15 amino acids long. The junction had 8 bases not matched to a gene; V was cut back by 5 bases and J by 5 bases. From germline, CDR1 is SGHNT and CDR2 YENEEA.

The rearrangement uses TRBV7-9 and TRBJ1-4; D is ambiguous. There are 13 residues in the CDR3. Between the trimmed V and J ends, which lost 7 bases and 7 bases, there was a span of 13 bases. Germline V CDR1 and CDR2: SEHNR, FQNEAQ (reference sequence). CDR3 sequence: CASITRGGEKLFF. The CDR3 DNA sequence: TGTGCCAGCATCACCCGGGGAGGTGAAAAACTGTTTTTT.

This chain links TRBV3-1 (or the pseudogene TRBV3-2) with TRBJ1-5; D gene ambiguous. Germline values: CDR1 LGHDT, CDR2 YNNKEL (reference sequence). Trimming cost V 3 bases and J 2 bases, with 2 bases left between them. This CDR3 is built from 12 residues. The CDR3 sequence: CASSHRNQPQHF. In DNA, the CDR3 is TGTGCCAGCAGCCATCGCAATCAGCCCCAGCATTTT.

This clone was recorded a few times. V gene TRBV5-1 combines with J gene TRBJ2-7, with a tentative D call TRBD2 (5 bases). Germline V gene sequence: CDR1 SGHRS, CDR2 YFSETQ. This CDR3 comprises 15 residues. V was shortened by 5 bases and J by 2 bases, with 17 bases between the two germline ends. The CDR3 nucleotides read TGCGCCAGCAGGCCCGAGGTAGGAGGTACCTACGAGCAGTACTTC. Protein sequence: CASRPEVGGTYEQYF.

J is TRBJ2-1 and V is TRBV10-3; 11 bases map to TRBD2. CDR1 and CDR2 (germline): ENHRY, SYGVKD. The CDR3 is 18 amino acids. With 5 bases clipped from V and 1 base from J, the junction kept 10 bases outside the gene matches. Written as DNA, the CDR3 is TGTGCCATCAGTTCCCGTACTAGCGGGAGAAGGTCCTACAATGAGCAGTTCTTC. The encoded protein is CAISSRTSGRRSYNEQFF.